This T cell receptor (beta chain) was observed in a study of blood T cell repertoires in COVID-19. Study summary: Donors in the United States, Italy and Spain gave samples during acute or convalescent COVID-19. PBMCs, B-cell-depleted T cells, or T cells were the source of the cDNA or gDNA that made up the material.

Per the study methods: It was from reference gene primer amplification that nucleated cell counts were estimated. Data came from immunoSEQ multiplex PCR; TCRdb stores just in-frame clones and leaves some out. V and J calls and clone size are those listed in that table; D and trimming were worked out from the DNA. The data hold around 75,000 clones, with around 90% observed a single time. In germline, CDR1 is SGDLS, CDR2 YYNGEE. The CDR3 is made up of 14 amino acids. V lost 3 bases, J lost 1 base, and 9 bases lay in between. The V call is TRBV9, the J call TRBJ2-3; D unclear. This TCR was sampled from a man between 45 and 60 years old with acute or convalescent COVID-19. Specimen: peripheral blood. CDR3 in amino acids: CASSATAGTDTQYF. The CDR3 coding sequence is TGTGCCAGCAGCGCCACTGCGGGCACAGATACGCAGTATTTT.